One sample yielded the 19 T cell receptor beta chains listed below, sequenced in a study of blood T cell repertoires in COVID-19. The assay was immunoSEQ multiplex PCR, and TCRdb's table has in-frame clones only and misses some. The data hold over 85,000 clones, with around four fifths observed a single time. The source material was peripheral blood. The receptors here all came from a man aged 50 to 59 with acute or convalescent COVID-19.

The rearrangement links TRBV14 to TRBJ2-7; 13 nucleotides line up with TRBD2. V dropped 3 bases and J dropped 7; count of bases not matched to a gene: 9. The CDR3 is made up of 16 amino acids. Germline-derived CDR1 and CDR2 are SGHDN and FVKESK. As DNA, the CDR3 is TGTGCCAGCAGCCACCGACTAGCGGGGGGTTCTGGAGAGCAGTACTTC. Encoded protein: CASSHRLAGGSGEQYF.

The genes are TRBV24-1 and TRBJ2-7; 9 bases are a match to TRBD1. The germline gives CDR1 KGHDR, CDR2 SFDVKD. The CDR3 runs to 16 residues. V shed 0 bases, J shed 7 bases, and the junction held 9 bases outside the gene matches. DNA for the CDR3: TGTGCCACCAGTGATTTGTCAGGGACAGGGCCGAGGGAGCAGTACTTC. Translation: CATSDLSGTGPREQYF.

This clone was found once. This sequence joins TRBV18 and TRBJ2-5; maybe TRBD2 (5 bases). This CDR3 comprises 13 residues. Trimming removed 2 bases at V and 3 bases at J, with 7 bases between. The V gene's germline CDR1 is KGHSH and CDR2 LQKENI. The CDR3 nucleotides read TGTGCCAGCTCACCATTGGAGGAAGAGACCCAGTACTTC. The encoded protein is CASSPLEEETQYF.

V gene TRBV6-5 combines with J gene TRBJ2-1, with 8 positions matching TRBD2. The V segment lost 2 bases and the J segment 9 bases; nucleotides outside the gene matches: 9. CDR1 and CDR2 from the germline V gene are MNHEY and SVGAGI. The CDR3 sequence is 15 residues long. The CDR3 region has the DNA TGTGCCAGCAGTTACGGGCAGCGGGAGCTTGGTGAGCAGTTCTTC. This codes for CASSYGQRELGEQFF.

The rearrangement links TRBV6-5 to TRBJ1-3; D is undetermined. Trimming pared 2 bases from V and 0 bases from J, leaving 8 bases between. CDR1 is MNHEY, CDR2 SVGAGI, per germline. The CDR3 runs 15 residues. The CDR3 loop is CASSYEGASGNTIYF. Here the CDR3 DNA reads TGTGCCAGCAGTTACGAGGGCGCCTCTGGAAACACCATATATTTT.

The chain links TRBV23-1 to TRBJ1-5; 8 bases agree with TRBD1. TRBV23-1 belongs to the ORF category, with a function that is uncertain. V was clipped by 3 bases and J by 4 bases; unmatched bases: 5. CDR3 length: 15 residues. The CDR3 region has the DNA TGCGCCAGCAGTCACCGACAGGGGCCTAATCAGCCCCAGCATTTT. Encoded protein: CASSHRQGPNQPQHF.

V and J are TRBV7-2 and TRBJ2-1; TRBD2 is a possible D gene (5 bases). The CDR3 extends over 16 amino acids. The V end lost 0 bases, the J end lost 2 bases, and 11 bases lay between the germline ends. From germline, CDR1 is SGHTA and CDR2 FQGNSA. The CDR3 is CASSLASGFAYNEQFF. DNA for the CDR3: TGTGCCAGCAGCTTAGCTTCGGGATTCGCCTACAATGAGCAGTTCTTC.

CDR3 DNA: TGCAGCGTCGGGATAAACACCGGGGAGCTGTTTTTT. It is translated as CSVGINTGELFF. The chain has TRBV29-1 and TRBJ2-2; D possibly corresponds to TRBD2 (5 bases). The CDR3 sequence is 12 residues long. From germline, CDR1 is SQVTM and CDR2 ANQGSEA. V gave up 6 bases and J gave up 2 bases, with 7 bases separating them.

J is TRBJ1-5 and V is TRBV5-6; 10 nucleotides align to TRBD1. V lost 4 bases, J lost 1 base, and 8 bases stayed unmatched. The germline gives CDR1 SGHDT, CDR2 YYEEEE. The CDR3 totals 17 residues. CDR3 in amino acids: CASSHAPGQGSNQPQHF. The CDR3 bases are TGTGCCAGCAGCCATGCCCCGGGACAGGGGAGCAATCAGCCCCAGCATTTT.

The chain joins TRBV30 to TRBJ2-2; TRBD1 matches at 7 bases. V was pared by 0 bases and J by 0 bases, with 4 bases of the junction left unmatched. From germline, CDR1 is GTSNPN and CDR2 SVGIG (reference sequence). The CDR3 loop spans 16 amino acids. CDR3 in amino acids: CAWSVLGTANTGELFF. Written as DNA, the CDR3 is TGTGCCTGGAGTGTACTTGGGACAGCGAACACCGGGGAGCTGTTTTTT.

V gene TRBV6-2 or TRBV6-3 combines with J gene TRBJ1-6, with 9 bases identical to TRBD1. Per germline, CDR1 MNHEY and CDR2 SVGEGT. After removal of 5 bases from V and 9 bases from J, the junction contained 2 bases not matched to a gene. The CDR3 loop spans 13 amino acids. The CDR3 is CASSTGQGSPLHF. For the CDR3, the DNA is TGTGCCAGCAGTACGGGACAGGGTTCACCCCTCCACTTT.

J is TRBJ1-2 and V is TRBV7-9, with D maybe TRBD1 (6 bases). Deletions cut 10 bases from V and 1 base from J, with 16 bases between. The CDR3 spans 14 residues. Looked up from germline, CDR1 is SEHNR and CDR2 is FQNEAQ (reference sequence). DNA of the CDR3: TGTGCCACCACCAAGGACAGCCTTAACTATGGCTACACCTTC. It codes for CATTKDSLNYGYTF.

This chain uses TRBV21-1 with TRBJ1-5; TRBD1, the D gene given by the table, was not confirmed from the DNA. TRBV21-1 is assigned pseudogene status. The CDR3 has 16 residues. The CDR3 spells CASSKGRQYSNQPQHF. The DNA for the CDR3 is TGTGCCAGCAGCAAAGGAAGACAGTATAGCAATCAGCCCCAGCATTTT.

This chain connects TRBV5-6 to TRBJ1-4; D is ambiguous. CDR1 SGHDT and CDR2 YYEEEE come from the germline V gene. There are 15 residues in the CDR3. The germline V and J ends were trimmed by 4 bases and 0 bases, with 10 bases remaining between them. The CDR3 DNA reads TGTGCCAGCAGCCTATTAGATGCAACTAATGAAAAACTGTTTTTT. It is translated as CASSLLDATNEKLFF.

The V call is TRBV18, the J call TRBJ1-2, with 9 bases fitting TRBD1. The germline gives CDR1 KGHSH, CDR2 LQKENI. Trimming cost V 2 bases and J 8 bases; bases outside gene matches: 6. The CDR3 has 14 residues. The CDR3, as DNA: TGTGCCAGCTCACCAGAGGGACAGGGCCTCGGCTACACCTTC. Protein sequence: CASSPEGQGLGYTF.

This chain connects TRBV20-1 to TRBJ2-3; no definite D call. The V gene lost 3 bases and the J gene lost 8 bases, with 9 bases spanning the gap. The length of the CDR3 is 11 residues. Germline assignment: CDR1 DFQATT and CDR2 SNEGSKA (reference sequence). The chain's CDR3 is CSARESATQYF. The DNA for the CDR3 is TGCAGTGCTAGGGAGTCGGCTACGCAGTATTTT.

This clone was found many times. The rearrangement joins TRBV7-2 to TRBJ2-7, with 11 nucleotides matching TRBD2. V lost 3 bases to trimming and J lost 6 bases; unmatched junction nucleotides: 10. Germline values: CDR1 SGHTA, CDR2 FQGNSA. The CDR3 loop spans 16 amino acids. The DNA for the CDR3 is TGTGCCAGCAGCTTGGGGGGTAGCGGGAGGGATCGCGAGCAGTACTTC. Protein product: CASSLGGSGRDREQYF.

The chain joins TRBV6-1 to TRBJ2-3; the match to TRBD2 covers 7 bases. Germline V CDR1 and CDR2: MNHNS, SASEGT. Germline trimming cut 0 bases from V and 3 bases from J; bases unmatched to any gene: 0. This CDR3 region has 14 residues. This CDR3 reads CASSEAGGTDTQYF. In DNA form, the CDR3 reads TGTGCCAGCAGTGAAGCGGGAGGGACAGATACGCAGTATTTT.

The chain employs TRBV28 and TRBJ2-2; a possible D gene is TRBD2 (6 bases). Germline V lookup: CDR1 MDHEN, CDR2 SYDVKM. CDR3 length: 14 amino acids. Trimming stripped 4 bases from V and 5 bases from J, with 11 bases between. In nucleotides, the CDR3 is TGTGCCAGCAGTTCGGGGACTCCTACCGGGGAGCTGTTTTTT. Amino acids: CASSSGTPTGELFF.